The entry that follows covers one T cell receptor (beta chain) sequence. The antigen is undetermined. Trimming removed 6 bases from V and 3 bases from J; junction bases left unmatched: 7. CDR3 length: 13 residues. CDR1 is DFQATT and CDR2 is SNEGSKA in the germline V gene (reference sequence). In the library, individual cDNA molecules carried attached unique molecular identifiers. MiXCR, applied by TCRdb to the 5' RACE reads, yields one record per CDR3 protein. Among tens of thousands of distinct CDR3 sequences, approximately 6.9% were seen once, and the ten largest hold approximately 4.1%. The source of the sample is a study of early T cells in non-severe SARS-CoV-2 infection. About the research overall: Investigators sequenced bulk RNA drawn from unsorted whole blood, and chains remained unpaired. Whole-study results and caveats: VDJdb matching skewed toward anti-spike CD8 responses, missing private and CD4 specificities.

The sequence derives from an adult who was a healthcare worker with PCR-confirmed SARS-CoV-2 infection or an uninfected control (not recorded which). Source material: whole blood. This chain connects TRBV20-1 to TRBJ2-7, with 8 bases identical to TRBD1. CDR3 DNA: TGCAGTGCCGCGGGACAGGAGGTCTACGAGCAGTACTTC. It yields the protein CSAAGQEVYEQYF.